The 28 T cell receptor beta chains below were found in one sample sequenced in a study of CD8+ T cells in alopecia areata. Treatment in this sample: oral pan-JAK inhibitor, 5-10 mg twice daily. The sequencing template was cDNA reverse transcribed from extracted RNA. Sequenced by immunoSEQ multiplex PCR; TCRdb stores in-frame clones only, minus some. The sample includes 90,000 to 120,000 clones, 84% of them seen just once. The sample consisted of CD8+ T cells sorted from blood, taken at week 24, from a patient treated with tofacitinib. These receptors originate from a human donor with alopecia areata.

The chain uses TRBV7-6 and TRBJ2-1; D gene ambiguous. Germline V gives CDR1 SGHVS, CDR2 FNYEAQ. Trimming shortened V by 5 bases and J by 2 bases, and 4 bases separated the two germline ends. The CDR3 consists of 12 residues. CDR3 sequence reads: CASSDPYNEQFF. For the CDR3, the DNA is TGTGCCAGCAGCGACCCCTACAATGAGCAGTTCTTC. Variable domain in full (rest from reference TRBV7-6 and TRBJ2-1): GAGVSQSPRYKVTKRGQDVALRCDPISGHVSLYWYRQALGQGPEFLTYFNYEAQQDKSGLPNDRFSAERPEGSISTLTIQRTEQRDSAMYRCASSDPYNEQFFGPGTRLTVL.

V gene TRBV7-9 combines with J gene TRBJ2-3; 12 bases line up with TRBD2. Germline V lookup: CDR1 SEHNR, CDR2 FQNEAQ (reference sequence). The CDR3 spans 19 residues. J lost 1 base, V lost 4 bases, and 12 bases had no gene match. The CDR3 nucleotides are TGTGCCAGCAGCTCGGCTAGCGGGGGGGCCGAAGTCGGCACAGATACGCAGTATTTT. Translated, it gives CASSSASGGAEVGTDTQYF.

This clone was recorded a few times. This chain links TRBV4-1 with TRBJ2-5; 7 positions match TRBD1. Germline-derived CDR1 and CDR2 are MGHRA and YSYEKL. There are 16 residues in the CDR3. J lost 2 bases, V lost 1 base, and 7 bases had no gene match. The CDR3 loop reads CASSQGDRAQQETQYF. The CDR3 DNA reads TGCGCCAGCAGCCAAGGAGACAGGGCTCAGCAAGAGACCCAGTACTTC.

The chain joins TRBV7-8 to TRBJ2-2; D is unresolved. The CDR3 spans 12 residues. Germline V CDR1 and CDR2: SGHVS, FQNEAQ. Trimming took off 1 base at V and 7 bases at J, with 4 bases between the two ends. CDR3: CASSLGVGELFF. As DNA, the CDR3 is TGTGCCAGCAGCTTAGGGGTCGGGGAGCTGTTTTTT.

The J gene is TRBJ1-5, the V gene TRBV6-1, with D possibly TRBD1 on 5 matching bases. Trimming stripped 8 bases from V and 6 bases from J, with 11 bases between. The CDR3 consists of 12 residues. CDR1 MNHNS and CDR2 SASEGT come from the germline V gene. CDR3 loop: CASEGHGQPQHF. The CDR3 DNA follows: TGTGCCAGCGAGGGGCATGGTCAGCCCCAGCATTTT.

This clone was seen just once. This chain connects TRBV18 to TRBJ2-3; possibly TRBD2 for D (6 bases). The germline V gene has CDR1 KGHSH and CDR2 LQKENI. V lost 10 bases and J lost 0, with 17 bases in between. This CDR3 region has 15 residues. CDR3 sequence reads: CATPGGSGSTDTQYF. The CDR3 DNA sequence: TGTGCCACCCCAGGTGGTAGCGGTAGCACAGATACGCAGTATTTT. Complete variable domain (other parts from reference TRBV18 and TRBJ2-3): NAGVMQNPRHLVRRRGQEARLRCSPMKGHSHVYWYRQLPEEGLKFMVYLQKENIIDESGMPKERFSAEFPKEGPSILRIQQVVRGDSAAYFCATPGGSGSTDTQYFGPGTRLTVL.

The rearrangement joins TRBV9 to TRBJ2-3, with D uncertain. The V and J ends lost 0 bases and 1 base respectively, with 9 bases between them. The germline CDR1 and CDR2 sequences are SGDLS and YYNGEE. CDR3 length: 15 amino acids. Here the CDR3 reads CASSVAGGRTDTQYF. The DNA of the CDR3 is TGTGCCAGCAGCGTAGCAGGTGGGCGCACAGATACGCAGTATTTT. The complete variable domain, with remaining parts taken from reference TRBV9 and TRBJ2-3, reads DSGVTQTPKHLITATGQRVTLRCSPRSGDLSVYWYQQSLDQGLQFLIQYYNGEERAKGNILERFSAQQFPDLHSELNLSSLELGDSALYFCASSVAGGRTDTQYFGPGTRLTVL.

V usage is TRBV13 and J usage is TRBJ2-5, with D tentatively TRBD1 (5 bases). Trimming removed 4 bases from V and 4 bases from J, with 16 bases in between. CDR3 size: 15 residues. CDR1 is PRHDT, CDR2 FYEKMQ, per germline (reference sequence). The CDR3 sequence is CASSYPALGPETQYF. CDR3 DNA: TGTGCCAGCAGCTATCCGGCACTGGGGCCAGAGACCCAGTACTTC.

The V gene is TRBV7-6, the J gene TRBJ2-3; weak D call: TRBD2 (6 bases). There are 15 residues in the CDR3. V was clipped by 3 bases and J by 6 bases, with 16 bases between them. Germline V gene lookup returns CDR1 SGHVS and CDR2 FNYEAQ. CDR3 region: CASSLMVPREDTQYF. CDR3 DNA sequence: TGTGCCAGCAGCTTGATGGTCCCCCGGGAGGATACGCAGTATTTT.

The V gene is TRBV27, the J gene TRBJ2-3; 8 bases line up with TRBD1. The CDR3 is 13 amino acids. CDR1 is MNHEY and CDR2 is SMNVEV in the germline V gene (reference sequence). V shed 7 bases and J 1 base; nucleotides not matched to a gene: 1. CDR3 amino acids: CASTGQGTDTQYF. CDR3 coding DNA: TGTGCCAGCACGGGACAGGGCACAGATACGCAGTATTTT.

The gene calls are TRBV11-2 and TRBJ2-1; D is possibly TRBD2 (5 bases). Deletions cut 0 bases from V and 9 bases from J, with 12 bases between. Per the germline V gene, CDR1 is SGHAT and CDR2 is FQNNGV. The CDR3 has 14 amino acids. The CDR3 loop is CASSLDSGLIEQFF. The CDR3 DNA is TGTGCCAGCAGCTTAGATTCCGGACTCATTGAGCAGTTCTTC.

The CDR3 protein is CASSPGWRSGEQYF. The CDR3, as DNA: TGCGCCAGCAGCCCCGGGTGGCGTTCGGGGGAGCAGTACTTC. This sequence joins TRBV4-3 and TRBJ2-7; maybe TRBD2 (5 bases). CDR3 length equals 14 residues. The germline V gene has CDR1 LGHNA and CDR2 YSLEER. Trimming stripped 4 bases from V and 7 bases from J, with 17 bases between.

V usage is TRBV7-9 and J usage is TRBJ2-1, with 8 bases that match TRBD1. The germline V gene has CDR1 SEHNR and CDR2 FQNEAQ (reference sequence). The CDR3 has 15 residues. With 1 base clipped from V and 8 bases from J, the junction kept 7 bases outside the gene matches. CDR3 residues: CASSLEGQVVDEQFF. In DNA form, the CDR3 reads TGTGCCAGCAGCTTAGAGGGACAGGTGGTTGATGAGCAGTTCTTC.

V usage is TRBV2 and J usage is TRBJ2-7; TRBD1 matches 9 bases. Trimming cost V 6 bases and J 2 bases; bases outside gene matches: 8. The CDR3 has 15 residues. Per germline, CDR1 SNHLY and CDR2 FYNNEI. CDR3 in amino acids: CASRVGTGNAYEQYF. As DNA, the CDR3 is TGTGCCAGCAGGGTCGGGACAGGGAACGCCTACGAGCAGTACTTC.

V usage is TRBV5-4 and J usage is TRBJ1-1, with a tentative D call TRBD1 (6 bases). The CDR3 is made up of 15 amino acids. V dropped 0 bases and J dropped 0 bases, with 9 bases sitting between them. CDR1 and CDR2 from the germline V gene are SGHNT and YYREEE (reference sequence). This CDR3 reads CASSLAGVMNTEAFF. DNA for the CDR3: TGTGCCAGCAGCTTGGCAGGGGTCATGAACACTGAAGCTTTCTTT.

This chain joins TRBV7-9 and TRBJ2-7; TRBD2 aligns across 10 bases. The CDR3 is made up of 14 amino acids. Germline lookup yields CDR1 SEHNR and CDR2 FQNEAQ (reference sequence). The V and J ends lost 1 base and 3 bases, in that order; junction bases with no gene match: 0. In DNA, the CDR3 is TGTGCCAGCAGCTTAGGACTAGCGGGCTACGAGCAGTACTTC. Protein product: CASSLGLAGYEQYF.

The chain joins TRBV5-4 to TRBJ1-6; D is unresolved. The CDR3 has 14 amino acids. Per germline, CDR1 SGHNT and CDR2 YYREEE (reference sequence). Trimming shortened V by 0 bases and J by 4 bases, and 5 bases separated the two germline ends. The CDR3 protein is CASSLESYNSPLHF. DNA of the CDR3: TGTGCCAGCAGCTTGGAGTCATATAATTCACCCCTCCACTTT. Drawing the rest from reference TRBV5-4 and TRBJ1-6, the complete variable domain is ETGVTQSPTHLIKTRGQQVTLRCSSQSGHNTVSWYQQALGQGPQFIFQYYREEENGRGNFPPRFSGLQFPNYSSELNVNALELDDSALYLCASSLESYNSPLHFGNGTRLTVT.

The J gene is TRBJ2-5, the V gene TRBV14; TRBD2 aligns across 12 bases. CDR3 length: 16 residues. The J segment lost 2 bases and the V segment lost 0 bases, leaving 1 base of the junction unmatched. The germline V gene encodes CDR1 SGHDN and CDR2 FVKESK. The CDR3 nucleotides are TGTGCCAGCAGCCAAGAAGGACTAGCGGGGCAAGAGACCCAGTACTTC. This sequence encodes CASSQEGLAGQETQYF. The full variable domain, its missing parts supplied by reference TRBV14 and TRBJ2-5, is EAGVTQFPSHSVIEKGQTVTLRCDPISGHDNLYWYRRVMGKEIKFLLHFVKESKQDESGMPNNRFLAERTGGTYSTLKVQPAELEDSGVYFCASSQEGLAGQETQYFGPGTRLLVL.

The chain has TRBV6-1 and TRBJ2-2; 9 nucleotides align to TRBD2. The CDR3 has 17 amino acids. Looked up from germline, CDR1 is MNHNS and CDR2 is SASEGT. Unmatched junction bases numbered 12, after V lost 3 bases and J lost 7 bases. The CDR3 is CASSDPRGTSFDGELFF. The CDR3, as DNA: TGTGCCAGCAGTGACCCCCGGGGGACTAGCTTCGACGGGGAGCTGTTTTTT.

The V and J genes are TRBV29-1 and TRBJ2-1; D might be TRBD2 (7 bases). This CDR3 has 13 residues. Germline lookup yields CDR1 SQVTM and CDR2 ANQGSEA. CDR3 coding DNA: TGCGCTCTAGGTGGGGGGGGCACAAGTGAGCAGTTCTTC. As protein: CALGGGGTSEQFF.

The chain couples TRBV23-1 to TRBJ1-1; 8 positions agree with TRBD1. TRBV23-1 is sorted into the ORF group, with uncertain function. The CDR3 loop spans 13 amino acids. Trimming removed 2 bases from V and 10 bases from J; junction bases left unmatched: 6. The CDR3 DNA is TGCGCCAGCAGTCAAGTCGACAGGGGCCTAGCTTTCTTT. Translation gives CASSQVDRGLAFF.

The genes are TRBV6-1 and TRBJ2-7; D possibly corresponds to TRBD1 (6 bases). Germline V lookup: CDR1 MNHNS, CDR2 SASEGT. The V end lost 6 bases, the J end lost 3 bases, and 6 bases lay between the germline ends. This CDR3 contains 11 residues. Here the CDR3 DNA reads TGTGCCAGCAGGGACAGCTACGAGCAGTACTTC. This encodes CASRDSYEQYF.

The chain links TRBV4-3 to TRBJ2-7; 9 positions agree with TRBD1. Trimming removed 4 bases from V and 1 base from J; junction bases left unmatched: 11. This CDR3 has 17 residues. CDR1 is LGHNA, CDR2 YSLEER, per germline. The CDR3 DNA is TGCGCCAGCAGCCCATCTACCGGGACAGGGTTTTCCTACGAGCAGTACTTC. Its translation: CASSPSTGTGFSYEQYF.

This clone was counted between two and nine times. The rearrangement uses TRBV25-1 and TRBJ1-1; D is ambiguous. CDR1 is MGHDK, CDR2 SYGVNS, per germline. Trimming shortened V by 3 bases and J by 1 base, and 3 bases separated the two germline ends. The CDR3 is 12 amino acids. The CDR3 is CASSDWNTEAFF. The CDR3 bases are TGTGCCAGCAGTGACTGGAACACTGAAGCTTTCTTT. Full variable domain (remainder filled in from reference TRBV25-1 and TRBJ1-1): EADIYQTPRYLVIGTGKKITLECSQTMGHDKMYWYQQDPGMELHLIHYSYGVNSTEKGDLSSESTVSRIRTEHFPLTLESARPSHTSQYLCASSDWNTEAFFGQGTRLTVV.

The chain has TRBV2 and TRBJ2-5, with 13 bases lining up with TRBD2. The germline V gene encodes CDR1 SNHLY and CDR2 FYNNEI. This CDR3 region has 15 residues. V trimming: 7 bases; J trimming: 3 bases; junction bases outside the gene matches: 5. The CDR3 DNA reads TGTGCCAGCACAGAGACTAGCGGGGGGAAAGAGACCCAGTACTTC. This encodes CASTETSGGKETQYF.

The chain employs TRBV29-1 and TRBJ2-7; no firm D call. The CDR3 loop spans 13 amino acids. V lost 4 bases, J lost 3 bases, and 13 bases lay in between. The germline V gene encodes CDR1 SQVTM and CDR2 ANQGSEA. Here the CDR3 DNA reads TGCAGCGTTGTCCCACCGGCAGGCTACGAGCAGTACTTC. Translated: CSVVPPAGYEQYF.

This chain connects TRBV6-5 to TRBJ1-5, with TRBD1 matching over 8 bases. The germline V gene has CDR1 MNHEY and CDR2 SVGAGI. The CDR3 totals 15 residues. J lost 1 base, V lost 7 bases, and 6 bases had no gene match. The CDR3 protein is CASTPTGGSNQPQHF. Written as DNA, the CDR3 is TGTGCCAGCACTCCTACAGGGGGAAGCAATCAGCCCCAGCATTTT.

The chain has TRBV28 and TRBJ2-7; D may correspond to TRBD1 or TRBD2 (5 bases each). The CDR3 is 14 residues long. Germline assignment: CDR1 MDHEN and CDR2 SYDVKM. The V gene lost 0 bases and the J gene lost 3 bases, with 9 bases spanning the gap. The chain's CDR3 is CASSLWRGVYEQYF. CDR3 DNA: TGTGCCAGCAGTTTATGGAGGGGAGTCTACGAGCAGTACTTC.